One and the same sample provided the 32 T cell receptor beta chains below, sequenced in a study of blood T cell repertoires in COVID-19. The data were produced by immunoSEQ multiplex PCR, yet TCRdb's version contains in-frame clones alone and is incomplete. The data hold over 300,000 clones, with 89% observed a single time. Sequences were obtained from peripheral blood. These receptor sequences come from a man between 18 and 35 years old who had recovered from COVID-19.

The CDR3 protein is CASVRQGIVGEQFF. Written as DNA, the CDR3 is TGTGCCAGCGTAAGACAGGGAATAGTAGGTGAGCAGTTCTTC. The chain uses TRBV7-9 and TRBJ2-1; 7 nucleotides match TRBD1. The germline CDR1 and CDR2 sequences are SEHNR and FQNEAQ (reference sequence). Trimming removed 8 bases from V and 9 bases from J; junction bases left unmatched: 13. This CDR3 is built from 14 residues.

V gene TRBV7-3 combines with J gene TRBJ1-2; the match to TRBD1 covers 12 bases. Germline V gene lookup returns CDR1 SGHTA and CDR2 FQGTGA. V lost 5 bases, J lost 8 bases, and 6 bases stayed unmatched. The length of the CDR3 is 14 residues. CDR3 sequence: CASSPGTGGSGYTF. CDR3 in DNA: TGTGCCAGCAGCCCGGGGACAGGGGGCAGCGGCTACACCTTC. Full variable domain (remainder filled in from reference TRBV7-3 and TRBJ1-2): GAGVSQTPSNKVTEKGKYVELRCDPISGHTALYWYRQSLGQGPEFLIYFQGTGAADDSGLPNDRFFAVRPEGSVSTLKIQRTERGDSAVYLCASSPGTGGSGYTFGSGTRLTVV.

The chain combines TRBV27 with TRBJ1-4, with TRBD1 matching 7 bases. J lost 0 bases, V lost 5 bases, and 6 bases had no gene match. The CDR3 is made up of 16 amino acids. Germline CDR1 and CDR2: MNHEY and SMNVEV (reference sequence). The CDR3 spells CASSIATGATNEKLFF. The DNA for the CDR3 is TGTGCCAGCAGTATAGCCACAGGGGCAACTAATGAAAAACTGTTTTTT.

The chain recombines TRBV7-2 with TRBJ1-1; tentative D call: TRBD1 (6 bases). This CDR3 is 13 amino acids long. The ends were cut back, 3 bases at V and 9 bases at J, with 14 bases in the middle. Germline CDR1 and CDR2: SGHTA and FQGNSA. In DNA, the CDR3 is TGTGCCAGCAGCTTGGGGGCCCTAGGGAAAGCTTTCTTT. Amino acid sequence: CASSLGALGKAFF.

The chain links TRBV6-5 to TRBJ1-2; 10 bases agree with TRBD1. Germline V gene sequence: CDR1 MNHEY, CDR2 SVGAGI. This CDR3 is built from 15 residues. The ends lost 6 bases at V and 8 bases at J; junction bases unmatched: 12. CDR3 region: CASSPSPDRGRGYTF. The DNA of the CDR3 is TGTGCCAGCAGCCCCTCCCCTGACAGGGGGCGAGGCTACACCTTC.

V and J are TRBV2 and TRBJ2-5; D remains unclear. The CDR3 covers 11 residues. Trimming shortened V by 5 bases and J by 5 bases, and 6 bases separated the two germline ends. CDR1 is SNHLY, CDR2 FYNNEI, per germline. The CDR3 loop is CASSSSETQYF. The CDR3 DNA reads TGTGCCAGCAGTTCTAGTGAGACCCAGTACTTC.

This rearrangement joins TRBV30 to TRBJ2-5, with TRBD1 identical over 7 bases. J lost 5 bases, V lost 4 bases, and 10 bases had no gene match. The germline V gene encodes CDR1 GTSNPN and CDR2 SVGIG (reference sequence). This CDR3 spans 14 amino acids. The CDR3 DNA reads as TGTGCCTGGAATTTAGAGGGGGCTGGGGAGACCCAGTACTTC. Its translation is CAWNLEGAGETQYF.

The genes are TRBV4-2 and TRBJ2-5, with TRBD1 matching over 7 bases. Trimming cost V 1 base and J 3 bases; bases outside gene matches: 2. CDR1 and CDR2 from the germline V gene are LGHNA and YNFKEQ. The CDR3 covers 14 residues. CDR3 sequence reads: CASSQVDREETQYF. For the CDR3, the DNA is TGTGCCAGCAGCCAAGTAGACAGGGAAGAGACCCAGTACTTC.

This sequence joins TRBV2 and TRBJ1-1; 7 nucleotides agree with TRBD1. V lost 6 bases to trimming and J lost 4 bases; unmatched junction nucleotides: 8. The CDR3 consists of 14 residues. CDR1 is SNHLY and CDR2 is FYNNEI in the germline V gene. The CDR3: CASSPLAGGTEAFF. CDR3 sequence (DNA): TGTGCCAGCAGCCCTTTGGCAGGGGGCACTGAAGCTTTCTTT.

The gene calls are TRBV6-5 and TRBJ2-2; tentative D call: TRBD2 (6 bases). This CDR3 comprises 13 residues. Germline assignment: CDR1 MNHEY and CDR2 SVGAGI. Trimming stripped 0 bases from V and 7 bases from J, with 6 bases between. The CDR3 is CASSYSGGGELFF. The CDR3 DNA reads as TGTGCCAGCAGTTACTCCGGGGGCGGGGAGCTGTTTTTT.

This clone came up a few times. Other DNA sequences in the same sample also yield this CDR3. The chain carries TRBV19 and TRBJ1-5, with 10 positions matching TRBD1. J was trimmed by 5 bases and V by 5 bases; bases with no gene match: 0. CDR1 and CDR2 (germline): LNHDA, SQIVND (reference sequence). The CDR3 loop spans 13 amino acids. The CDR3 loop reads CASSGQGDQPQHF. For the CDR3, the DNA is TGTGCCAGTAGTGGACAGGGGGATCAGCCCCAGCATTTT.

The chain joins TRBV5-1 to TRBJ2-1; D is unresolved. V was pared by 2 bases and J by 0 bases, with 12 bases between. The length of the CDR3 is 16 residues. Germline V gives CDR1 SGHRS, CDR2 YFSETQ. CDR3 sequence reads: CASSFGAGRSYNEQFF. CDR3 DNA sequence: TGCGCCAGCAGCTTTGGTGCAGGTCGCTCCTACAATGAGCAGTTCTTC. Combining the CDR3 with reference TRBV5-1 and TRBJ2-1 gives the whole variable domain KAGVTQTPRYLIKTRGQQVTLSCSPISGHRSVSWYQQTPGQGLQFLFEYFSETQRNKGNFPGRFSGRQFSNSRSEMNVSTLELGDSALYLCASSFGAGRSYNEQFFGPGTRLTVL.

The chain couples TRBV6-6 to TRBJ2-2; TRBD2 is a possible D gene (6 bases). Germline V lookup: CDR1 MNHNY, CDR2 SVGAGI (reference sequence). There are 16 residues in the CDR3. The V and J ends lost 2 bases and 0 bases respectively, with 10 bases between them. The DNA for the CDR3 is TGTGCCAGCAGTTACCTTAGCGGTACGAACACCGGGGAGCTGTTTTTT. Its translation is CASSYLSGTNTGELFF.

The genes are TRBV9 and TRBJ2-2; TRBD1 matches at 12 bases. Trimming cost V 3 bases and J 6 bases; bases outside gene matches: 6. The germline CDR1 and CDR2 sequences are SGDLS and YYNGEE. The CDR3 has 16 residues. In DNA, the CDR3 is TGTGCCAGCAGCGGTCCGGGACAGGGGGCCGCCGGGGAGCTGTTTTTT. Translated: CASSGPGQGAAGELFF. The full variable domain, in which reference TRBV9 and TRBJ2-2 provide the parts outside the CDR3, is DSGVTQTPKHLITATGQRVTLRCSPRSGDLSVYWYQQSLDQGLQFLIQYYNGEERAKGNILERFSAQQFPDLHSELNLSSLELGDSALYFCASSGPGQGAAGELFFGEGSRLTVL.

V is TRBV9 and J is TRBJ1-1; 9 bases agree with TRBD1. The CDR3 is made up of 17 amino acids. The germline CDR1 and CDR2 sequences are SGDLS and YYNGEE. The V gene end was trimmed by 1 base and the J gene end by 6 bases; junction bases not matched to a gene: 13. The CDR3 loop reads CASSVTGTGIQIAEAFF. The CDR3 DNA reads TGTGCCAGCAGCGTAACCGGGACAGGGATTCAAATCGCTGAAGCTTTCTTT.

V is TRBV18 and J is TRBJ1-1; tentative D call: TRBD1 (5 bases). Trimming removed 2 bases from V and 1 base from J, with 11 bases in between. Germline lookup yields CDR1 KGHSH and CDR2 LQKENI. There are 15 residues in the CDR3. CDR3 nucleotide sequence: TGTGCCAGCTCACCAGGCGGGGGAGGGAACACTGAAGCTTTCTTT. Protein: CASSPGGGGNTEAFF.

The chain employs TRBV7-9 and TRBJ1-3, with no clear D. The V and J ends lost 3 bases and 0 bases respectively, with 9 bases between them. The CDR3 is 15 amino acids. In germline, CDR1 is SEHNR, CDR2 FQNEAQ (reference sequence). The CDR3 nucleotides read TGTGCCAGCAGCTTGTCAGGCACCTCTGGAAACACCATATATTTT. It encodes CASSLSGTSGNTIYF.

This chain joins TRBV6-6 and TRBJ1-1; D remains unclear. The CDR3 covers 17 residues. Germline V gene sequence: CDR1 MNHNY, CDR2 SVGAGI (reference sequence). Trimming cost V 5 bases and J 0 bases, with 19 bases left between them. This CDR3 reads CASSPRFSRWMNTEAFF. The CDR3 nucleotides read TGTGCCAGCAGTCCCCGCTTTAGCAGATGGATGAACACTGAAGCTTTCTTT.

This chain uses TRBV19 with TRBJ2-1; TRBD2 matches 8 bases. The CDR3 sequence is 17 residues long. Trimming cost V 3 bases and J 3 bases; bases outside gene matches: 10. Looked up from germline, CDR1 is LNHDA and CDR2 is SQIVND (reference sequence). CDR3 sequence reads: CASSIQAGAGGYNEQFF. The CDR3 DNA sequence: TGTGCCAGTAGTATTCAAGCGGGGGCCGGGGGCTACAATGAGCAGTTCTTC.

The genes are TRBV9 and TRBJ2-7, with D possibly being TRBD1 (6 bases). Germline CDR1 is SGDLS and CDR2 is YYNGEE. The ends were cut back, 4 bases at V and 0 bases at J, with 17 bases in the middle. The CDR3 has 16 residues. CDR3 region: CASSPIPGQISYEQYF. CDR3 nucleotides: TGTGCCAGCAGCCCCATCCCGGGACAAATCTCCTACGAGCAGTACTTC. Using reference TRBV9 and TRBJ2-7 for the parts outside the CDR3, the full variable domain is DSGVTQTPKHLITATGQRVTLRCSPRSGDLSVYWYQQSLDQGLQFLIQYYNGEERAKGNILERFSAQQFPDLHSELNLSSLELGDSALYFCASSPIPGQISYEQYFGPGTRLTVT.

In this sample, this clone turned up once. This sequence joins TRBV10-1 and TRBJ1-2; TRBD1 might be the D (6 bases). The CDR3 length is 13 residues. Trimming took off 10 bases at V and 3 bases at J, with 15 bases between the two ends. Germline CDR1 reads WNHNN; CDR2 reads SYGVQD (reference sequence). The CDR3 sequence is CATGGAGDYGYTF. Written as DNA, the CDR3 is TGCGCCACAGGAGGTGCAGGGGACTATGGCTACACCTTC.

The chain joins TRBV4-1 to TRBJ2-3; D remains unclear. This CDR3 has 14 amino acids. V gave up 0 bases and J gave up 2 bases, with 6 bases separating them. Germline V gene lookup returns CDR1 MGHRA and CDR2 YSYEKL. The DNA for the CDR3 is TGCGCCAGCAGCCAAGACCCCTCCACAGATACGCAGTATTTT. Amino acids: CASSQDPSTDTQYF.

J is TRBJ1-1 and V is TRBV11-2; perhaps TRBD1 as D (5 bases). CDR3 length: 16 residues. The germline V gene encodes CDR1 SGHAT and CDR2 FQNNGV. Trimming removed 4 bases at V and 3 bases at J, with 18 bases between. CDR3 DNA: TGTGCCAGCAGCTCGGACGGGGGGAGGTGGGACACTGAAGCTTTCTTT. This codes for CASSSDGGRWDTEAFF.

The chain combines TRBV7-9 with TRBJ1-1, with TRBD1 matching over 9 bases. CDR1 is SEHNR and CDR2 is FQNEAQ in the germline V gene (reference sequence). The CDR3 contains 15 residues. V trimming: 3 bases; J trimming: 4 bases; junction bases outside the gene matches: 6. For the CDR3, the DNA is TGTGCCAGCAGCTTCGGTACAGGGGGCGGCACTGAAGCTTTCTTT. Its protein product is CASSFGTGGGTEAFF.

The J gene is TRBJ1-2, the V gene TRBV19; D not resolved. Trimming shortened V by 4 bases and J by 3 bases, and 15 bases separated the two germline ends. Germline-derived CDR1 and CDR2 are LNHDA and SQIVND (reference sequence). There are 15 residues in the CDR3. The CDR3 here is CASSRRGEVDYGYTF. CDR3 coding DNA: TGTGCCAGTAGTAGAAGAGGCGAGGTGGACTATGGCTACACCTTC.

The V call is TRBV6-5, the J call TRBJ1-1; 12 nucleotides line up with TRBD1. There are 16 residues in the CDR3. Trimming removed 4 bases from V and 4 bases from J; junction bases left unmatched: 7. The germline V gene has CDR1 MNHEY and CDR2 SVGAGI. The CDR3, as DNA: TGTGCCAGCAGTTCCCGGGACAGGGGGCGGACCACTGAAGCTTTCTTT. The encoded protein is CASSSRDRGRTTEAFF.

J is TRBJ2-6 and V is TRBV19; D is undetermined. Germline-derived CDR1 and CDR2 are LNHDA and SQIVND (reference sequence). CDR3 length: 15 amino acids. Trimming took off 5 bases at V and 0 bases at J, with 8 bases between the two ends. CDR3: CASSGQASGANVLTF. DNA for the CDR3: TGTGCCAGTAGTGGCCAGGCCTCTGGGGCCAACGTCCTGACTTTC.

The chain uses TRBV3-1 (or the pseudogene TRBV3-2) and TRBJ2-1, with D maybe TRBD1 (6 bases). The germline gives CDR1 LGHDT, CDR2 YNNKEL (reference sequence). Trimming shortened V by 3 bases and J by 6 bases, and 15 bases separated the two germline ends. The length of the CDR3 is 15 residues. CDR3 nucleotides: TGTGCCAGCAGCCATCGGCAGGGGTTCGTCAATGAGCAGTTCTTC. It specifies CASSHRQGFVNEQFF.

For the CDR3, the DNA is TGCGCCAGCAGTGAGTTCGGCAGGGCGAACACTGAAGCTTTCTTT. Amino acid sequence: CASSEFGRANTEAFF. The rearrangement uses TRBV10-2 and TRBJ1-1; D may be TRBD1 (5 bases). Germline V gene data show CDR1 as WSHSY and CDR2 as SAAADI. The ends were cut back, 1 base at V and 1 base at J, with 10 bases in the middle. The CDR3 runs 15 residues.

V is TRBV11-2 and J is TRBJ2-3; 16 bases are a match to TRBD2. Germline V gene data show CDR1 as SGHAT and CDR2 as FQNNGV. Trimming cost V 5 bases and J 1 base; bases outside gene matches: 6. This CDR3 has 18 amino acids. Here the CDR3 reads CASSEGLAGGIGTDTQYF. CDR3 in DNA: TGTGCCAGCAGCGAGGGACTAGCGGGGGGGATCGGCACAGATACGCAGTATTTT.

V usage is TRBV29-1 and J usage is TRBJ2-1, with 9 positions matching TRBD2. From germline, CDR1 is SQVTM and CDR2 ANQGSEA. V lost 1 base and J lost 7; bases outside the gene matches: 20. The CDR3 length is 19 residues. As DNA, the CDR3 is TGCAGCGTTGAAGGGTCGAGGGGTAGCGGGAGTCCCAAGTGGAATGAGCAGTTCTTC. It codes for CSVEGSRGSGSPKWNEQFF.

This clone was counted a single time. The DNA for the CDR3 is TGTGCCAGCAGTTCCGGACTAATCTACGAGCAGTACTTC. Residues: CASSSGLIYEQYF. This chain connects TRBV27 to TRBJ2-7, with a weak D call TRBD2 (6 bases). CDR3 length: 13 amino acids. The V gene's germline CDR1 is MNHEY and CDR2 SMNVEV (reference sequence). The ends were cut back, 4 bases at V and 3 bases at J, with 10 bases in the middle.